A selection of T cell receptor beta chains follows, all from one sample in a study of T cells after yellow fever vaccination. TCRdb re-called the 5' RACE reads through MiXCR, storing one row per CDR3 protein. The data hold some 600,000 distinct CDR3 sequences, with less than 20% observed a single time. The specimen comprised PBMCs, sampled 5 to 6 days after the first yellow fever vaccination. All receptors derive from a man aged 18 to 29 who received the YFV17D yellow fever vaccine. CDR3s include the opening cysteine and the closing phenylalanine or tryptophan. The order of the fields is V gene, clone size, CDR3 protein. Some rows have no size entry. The others give once, few or many, or a class for an expanded clone.

V: TRBV7-8; size: few; CDR3: CASSATGQYNEQFF
V: TRBV6-2/TRBV6-3; size: -; CDR3: CASNRGGGEAFF
V: TRBV5-1; size: -; CDR3: CASSLVATHTGELFF
V: TRBV7-2; size: -; CDR3: CASSLVPAANTGELFF
V: TRBV18; size: few; CDR3: CASSLRNANTGELFF
V: TRBV9; size: few; CDR3: CASSPGQVFPNEQFF
V: TRBV27; size: many; CDR3: CASSELVGPSGGINEQFF
V: TRBV20-1; size: -; CDR3: CSANRQLEQFF
V: TRBV5-8; size: -; CDR3: CASSRTALNDEKLFF
V: TRBV18; size: few; CDR3: CASSRTLVFNTEAFF
V: TRBV20-1; size: -; CDR3: CSANLAGAYNEQFF
V: TRBV6-1; size: few; CDR3: CASSGTSSTDTQYF
V: TRBV5-1; size: few; CDR3: CASSTYGGFSGANVLTF
V: TRBV10-3; size: -; CDR3: CAISDSTGSGSPLHF
V: TRBV4-1; size: -; CDR3: CASSQGTFYEQYF
V: TRBV6-5; size: -; CDR3: CASRFRQSTGELFF
V: TRBV6-1; size: -; CDR3: CASSEFPFEGGLIYF
V: TRBV5-1; size: few; CDR3: CASSAEPGQGRETQYF
V: TRBV6-5; size: -; CDR3: CASSYVQGRETQYF
V: TRBV7-8; size: few; CDR3: CASSPLWDSNQPQHF
V: TRBV3-1; size: -; CDR3: CASRDRGSTDTQYF
V: TRBV30; size: once; CDR3: CAWSVTGGSTDTQYF
V: TRBV6-2/TRBV6-3; size: -; CDR3: CASSYKKVQPQHF
V: TRBV15; size: -; CDR3: CATTPGTGGEKLFF
V: TRBV2; size: few; CDR3: CASSAGTGGISEQFF
V: TRBV29-1; size: -; CDR3: CSVVGTGVYGYTF
V: TRBV6-5; size: -; CDR3: CASSYSWGNTEAFF
V: TRBV7-9; size: -; CDR3: CASSLGWLRDSPLHF
V: TRBV4-3; size: -; CDR3: CASSPLAGSEETQYF
V: TRBV6-1; size: -; CDR3: CASSARAVNSPLHF
V: TRBV4-2; size: few; CDR3: CASSRTEPYNEQFF
V: TRBV5-1; size: many; CDR3: CASSLSTEGYNEQFF
V: TRBV7-8; size: few; CDR3: CASSPWALGTGELFF
V: TRBV4-3; size: few; CDR3: CASSLSGDDEQFF
V: TRBV12-3/TRBV12-4; size: -; CDR3: CASTLGGGNYEQYF
V: TRBV27; size: -; CDR3: CASSTGAEKLFF
V: TRBV18; size: -; CDR3: CASSPPGRSGNTIYF
V: TRBV29-1; size: few; CDR3: CSVEDWTGSGYGYTF
V: TRBV6-1; size: -; CDR3: CATERGGSADTQYF
V: TRBV29-1; size: once; CDR3: CSPGQGKGNEQYF